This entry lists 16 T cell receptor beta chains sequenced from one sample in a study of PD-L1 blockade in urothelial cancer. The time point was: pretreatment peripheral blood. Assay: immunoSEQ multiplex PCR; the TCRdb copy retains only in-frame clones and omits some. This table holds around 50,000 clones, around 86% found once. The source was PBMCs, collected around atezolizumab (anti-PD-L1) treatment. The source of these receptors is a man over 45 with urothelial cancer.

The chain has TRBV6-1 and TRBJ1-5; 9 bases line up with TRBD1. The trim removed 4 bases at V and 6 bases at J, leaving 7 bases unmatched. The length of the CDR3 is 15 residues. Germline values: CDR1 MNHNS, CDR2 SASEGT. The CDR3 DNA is TGTGCCAGCAGTGGAGGGACAGGGAGGCTTCAGCCCCAGCATTTT. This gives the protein CASSGGTGRLQPQHF.

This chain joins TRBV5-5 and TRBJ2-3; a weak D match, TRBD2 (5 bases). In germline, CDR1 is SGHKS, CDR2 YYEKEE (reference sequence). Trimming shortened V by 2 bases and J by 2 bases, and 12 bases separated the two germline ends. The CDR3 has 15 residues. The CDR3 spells CASSFLPGNTDTQYF. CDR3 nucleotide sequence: TGTGCCAGCAGCTTCCTCCCGGGGAACACAGATACGCAGTATTTT.

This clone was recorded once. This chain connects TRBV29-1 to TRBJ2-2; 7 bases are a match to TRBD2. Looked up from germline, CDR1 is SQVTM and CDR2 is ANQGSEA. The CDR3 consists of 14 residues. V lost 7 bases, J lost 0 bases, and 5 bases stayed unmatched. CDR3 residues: CSAAGNANTGELFF. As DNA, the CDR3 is TGCAGCGCAGCGGGGAACGCGAACACCGGGGAGCTGTTTTTT.

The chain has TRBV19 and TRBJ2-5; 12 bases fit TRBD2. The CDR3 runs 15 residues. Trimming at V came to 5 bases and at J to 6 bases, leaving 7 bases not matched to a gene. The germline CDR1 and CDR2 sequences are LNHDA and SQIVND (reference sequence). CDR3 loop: CASSPMTSGGQTQYF. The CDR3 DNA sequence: TGTGCCAGTAGTCCTATGACTAGCGGGGGCCAGACCCAGTACTTC.

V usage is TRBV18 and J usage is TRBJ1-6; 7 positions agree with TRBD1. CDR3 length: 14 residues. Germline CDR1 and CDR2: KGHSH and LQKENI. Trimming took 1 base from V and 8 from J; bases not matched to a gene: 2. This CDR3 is CASSPQGADSPLHF. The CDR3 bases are TGTGCCAGCTCACCACAGGGGGCAGATTCACCCCTCCACTTT.

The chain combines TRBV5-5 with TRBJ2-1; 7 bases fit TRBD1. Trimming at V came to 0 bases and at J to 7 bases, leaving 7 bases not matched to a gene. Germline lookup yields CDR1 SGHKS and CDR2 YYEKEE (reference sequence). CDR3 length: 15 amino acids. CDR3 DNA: TGTGCCAGCAGCTTGGGCCCCTCACAGGGGAATGAGCAGTTCTTC. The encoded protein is CASSLGPSQGNEQFF.

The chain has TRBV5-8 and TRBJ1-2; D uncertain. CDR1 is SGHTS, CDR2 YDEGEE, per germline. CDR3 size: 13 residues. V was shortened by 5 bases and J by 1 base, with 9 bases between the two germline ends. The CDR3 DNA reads TGTGCCAGCAGGGGAGCTTATAACTATGGCTACACCTTC. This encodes CASRGAYNYGYTF.

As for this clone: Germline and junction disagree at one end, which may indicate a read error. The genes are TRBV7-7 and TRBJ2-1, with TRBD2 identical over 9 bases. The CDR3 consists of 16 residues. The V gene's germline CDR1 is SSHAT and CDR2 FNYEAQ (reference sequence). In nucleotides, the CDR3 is TGTGCTAGCAGCCCTAGCTGGCGGGGGGGCCGAAATGAGCAGTTCTTC. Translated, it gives CASSPSWRGGRNEQFF.

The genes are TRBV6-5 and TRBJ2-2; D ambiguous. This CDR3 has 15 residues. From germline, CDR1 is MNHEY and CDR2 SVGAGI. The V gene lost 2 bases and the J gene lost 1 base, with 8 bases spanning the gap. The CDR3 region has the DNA TGTGCCAGCAGTTACCACAGCCTGAACACCGGGGAGCTGTTTTTT. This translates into CASSYHSLNTGELFF.

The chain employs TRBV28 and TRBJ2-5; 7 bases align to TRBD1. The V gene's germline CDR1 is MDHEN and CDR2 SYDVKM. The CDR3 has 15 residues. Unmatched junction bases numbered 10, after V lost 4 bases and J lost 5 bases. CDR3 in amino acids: CASSSPGGGKETQYF. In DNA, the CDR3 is TGTGCCAGCAGTTCGCCAGGGGGTGGGAAGGAGACCCAGTACTTC.

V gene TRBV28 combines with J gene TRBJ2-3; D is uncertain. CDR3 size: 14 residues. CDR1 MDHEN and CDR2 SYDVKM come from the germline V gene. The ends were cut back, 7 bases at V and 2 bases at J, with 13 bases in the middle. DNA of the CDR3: TGTGCCAGCAAGGAGACCCACAACACAGATACGCAGTATTTT. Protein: CASKETHNTDTQYF.

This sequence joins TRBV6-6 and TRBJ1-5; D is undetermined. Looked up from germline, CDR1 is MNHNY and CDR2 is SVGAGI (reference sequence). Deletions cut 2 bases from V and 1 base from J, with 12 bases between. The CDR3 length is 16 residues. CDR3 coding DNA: TGTGCCAGCAGTTACCCGCCCGGGGTCAGCAATCAGCCCCAGCATTTT. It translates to CASSYPPGVSNQPQHF.

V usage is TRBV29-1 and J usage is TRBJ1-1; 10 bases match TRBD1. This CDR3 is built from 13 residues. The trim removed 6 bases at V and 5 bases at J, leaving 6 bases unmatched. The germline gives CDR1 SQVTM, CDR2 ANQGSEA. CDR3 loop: CSVLTGGETEAFF. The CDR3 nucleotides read TGCAGCGTGCTGACAGGGGGCGAAACTGAAGCTTTCTTT.

Here the CDR3 DNA reads TGTGCCAGCTCACCACAACACAGTCGAATGAACACTGAAGCTTTCTTT. This encodes CASSPQHSRMNTEAFF. The chain uses TRBV18 and TRBJ1-1; no reliable D call. This CDR3 is built from 16 residues. Per the germline V gene, CDR1 is KGHSH and CDR2 is LQKENI. Trimming shortened V by 1 base and J by 0 bases, and 12 bases separated the two germline ends.

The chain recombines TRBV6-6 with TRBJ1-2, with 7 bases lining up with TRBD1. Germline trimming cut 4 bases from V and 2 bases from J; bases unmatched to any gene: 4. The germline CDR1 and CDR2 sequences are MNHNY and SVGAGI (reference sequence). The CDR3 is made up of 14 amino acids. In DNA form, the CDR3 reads TGTGCCAGCAGTTTACAGACAGGGAACTATGGCTACACCTTC. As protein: CASSLQTGNYGYTF.

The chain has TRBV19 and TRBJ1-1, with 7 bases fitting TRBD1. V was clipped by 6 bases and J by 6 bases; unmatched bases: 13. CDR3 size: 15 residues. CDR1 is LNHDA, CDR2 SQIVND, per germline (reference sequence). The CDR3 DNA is TGTGCCAGTAGACTGTGGACAGGTGAATTGTCTGAAGCTTTCTTT. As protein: CASRLWTGELSEAFF.